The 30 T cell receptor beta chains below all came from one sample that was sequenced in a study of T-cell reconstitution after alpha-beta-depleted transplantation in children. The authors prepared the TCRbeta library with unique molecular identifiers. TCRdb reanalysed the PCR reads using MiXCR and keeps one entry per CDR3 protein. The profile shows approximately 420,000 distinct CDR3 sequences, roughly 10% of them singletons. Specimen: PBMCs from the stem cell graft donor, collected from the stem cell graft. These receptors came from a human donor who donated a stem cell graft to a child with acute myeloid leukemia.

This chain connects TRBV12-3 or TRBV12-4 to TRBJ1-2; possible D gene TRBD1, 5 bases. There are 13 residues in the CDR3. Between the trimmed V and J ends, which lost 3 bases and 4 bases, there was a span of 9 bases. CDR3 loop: CASSFEGSYGYTF. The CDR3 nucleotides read TGTGCCAGCAGTTTCGAGGGGTCCTATGGCTACACCTTC.

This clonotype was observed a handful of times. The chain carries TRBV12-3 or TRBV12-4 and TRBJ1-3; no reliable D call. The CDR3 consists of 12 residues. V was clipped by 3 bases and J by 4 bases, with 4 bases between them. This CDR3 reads CASSFVGNTIYF. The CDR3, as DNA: TGTGCCAGCAGTTTCGTGGGAAACACCATATATTTT.

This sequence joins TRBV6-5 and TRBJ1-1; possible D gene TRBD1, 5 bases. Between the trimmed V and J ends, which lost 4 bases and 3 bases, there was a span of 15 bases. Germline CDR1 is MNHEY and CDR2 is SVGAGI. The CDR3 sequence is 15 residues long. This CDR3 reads CASSSRGLPDTEAFF. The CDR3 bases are TGTGCCAGCAGTTCCCGGGGACTCCCGGACACTGAAGCTTTCTTT.

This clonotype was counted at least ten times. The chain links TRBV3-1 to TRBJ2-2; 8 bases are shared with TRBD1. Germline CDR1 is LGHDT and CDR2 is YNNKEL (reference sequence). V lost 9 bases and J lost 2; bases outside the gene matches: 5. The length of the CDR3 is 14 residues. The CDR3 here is CASRQGLNTGELFF. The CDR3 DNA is TGTGCCAGTAGACAGGGGCTTAACACCGGGGAGCTGTTTTTT.

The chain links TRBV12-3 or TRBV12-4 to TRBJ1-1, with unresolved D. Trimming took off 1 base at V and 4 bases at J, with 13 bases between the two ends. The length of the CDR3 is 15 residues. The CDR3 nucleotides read TGTGCCAGCAGTTTAGGAGGCAGGTGGGTCACTGAAGCTTTCTTT. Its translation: CASSLGGRWVTEAFF.

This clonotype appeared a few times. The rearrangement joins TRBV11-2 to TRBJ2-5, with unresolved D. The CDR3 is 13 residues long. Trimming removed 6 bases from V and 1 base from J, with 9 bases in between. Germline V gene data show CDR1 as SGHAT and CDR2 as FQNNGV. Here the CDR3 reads CASSAHIQETQYF. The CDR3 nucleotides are TGTGCCAGCAGTGCCCACATCCAAGAGACCCAGTACTTC.

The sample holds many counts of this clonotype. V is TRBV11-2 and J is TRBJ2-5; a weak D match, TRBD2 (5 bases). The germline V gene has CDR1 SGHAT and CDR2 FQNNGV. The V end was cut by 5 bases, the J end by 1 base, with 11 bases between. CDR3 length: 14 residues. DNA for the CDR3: TGTGCCAGCAGCCCCAACGGGGTCCAAGAGACCCAGTACTTC. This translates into CASSPNGVQETQYF.

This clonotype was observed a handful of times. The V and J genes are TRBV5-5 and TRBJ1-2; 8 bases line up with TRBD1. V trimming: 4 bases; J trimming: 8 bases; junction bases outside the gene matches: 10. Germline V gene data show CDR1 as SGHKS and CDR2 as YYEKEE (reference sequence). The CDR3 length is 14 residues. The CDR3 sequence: CASSRGTGGRGYTF. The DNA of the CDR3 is TGTGCCAGCAGCCGGGGGACAGGTGGAAGGGGCTACACCTTC. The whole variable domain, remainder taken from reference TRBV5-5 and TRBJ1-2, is DAGVTQSPTHLIKTRGQQVTLRCSPISGHKSVSWYQQVLGQGPQFIFQYYEKEERGRGNFPDRFSARQFPNYSSELNVNALLLGDSALYLCASSRGTGGRGYTFGSGTRLTVV.

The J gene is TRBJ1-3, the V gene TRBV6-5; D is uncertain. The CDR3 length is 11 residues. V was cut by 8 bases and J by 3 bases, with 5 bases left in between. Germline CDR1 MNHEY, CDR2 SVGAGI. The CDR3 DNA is TGTGCCAGCGTGCGTGGAAACACCATATATTTT. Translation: CASVRGNTIYF.

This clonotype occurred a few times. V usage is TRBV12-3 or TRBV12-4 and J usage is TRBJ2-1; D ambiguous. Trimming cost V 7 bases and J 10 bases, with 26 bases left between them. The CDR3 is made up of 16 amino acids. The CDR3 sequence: CASTPLSSAQMGEQFF. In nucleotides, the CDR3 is TGTGCCAGCACCCCATTGAGCTCAGCGCAGATGGGAGAGCAGTTCTTC.

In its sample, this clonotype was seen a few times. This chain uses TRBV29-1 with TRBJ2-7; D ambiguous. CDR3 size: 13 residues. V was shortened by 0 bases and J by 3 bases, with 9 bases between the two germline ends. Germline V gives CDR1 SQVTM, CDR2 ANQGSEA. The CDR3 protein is CSVEDRWGYEQYV. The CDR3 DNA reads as TGCAGCGTTGAAGATCGTTGGGGCTACGAGCAGTACGTC.

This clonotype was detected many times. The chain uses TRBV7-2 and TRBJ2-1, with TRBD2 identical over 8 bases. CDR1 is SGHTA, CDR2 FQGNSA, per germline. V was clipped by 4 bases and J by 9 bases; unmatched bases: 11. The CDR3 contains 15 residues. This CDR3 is CASSSGGVSLSEQFF. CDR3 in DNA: TGTGCCAGCAGCTCCGGGGGGGTCTCTTTGAGTGAGCAGTTCTTC.

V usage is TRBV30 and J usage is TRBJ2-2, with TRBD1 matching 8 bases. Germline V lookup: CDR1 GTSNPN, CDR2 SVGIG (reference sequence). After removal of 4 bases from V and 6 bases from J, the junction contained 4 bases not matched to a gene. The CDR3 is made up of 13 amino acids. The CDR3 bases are TGTGCCTGGAACATACAGGGGGCCGGGGAGCTGTTTTTT. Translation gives CAWNIQGAGELFF.

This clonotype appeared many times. CDR3 in DNA: TGTGCCAGCTCATCTTCCGGTGGTGAGGAGACCCAGTACTTC. Translated, it gives CASSSSGGEETQYF. The chain carries TRBV18 and TRBJ2-5; no firm D call. The CDR3 consists of 14 residues. From germline, CDR1 is KGHSH and CDR2 LQKENI. V lost 5 bases to trimming and J lost 5 bases, with 15 bases between them.

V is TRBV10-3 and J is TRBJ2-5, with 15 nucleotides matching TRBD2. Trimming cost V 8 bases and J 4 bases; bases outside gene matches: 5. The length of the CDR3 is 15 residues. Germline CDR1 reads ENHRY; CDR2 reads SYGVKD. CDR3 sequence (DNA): TGTGCCATCGGATGGGGACTAGCGGGGGGAGAGACCCAGTACTTC. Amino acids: CAIGWGLAGGETQYF.

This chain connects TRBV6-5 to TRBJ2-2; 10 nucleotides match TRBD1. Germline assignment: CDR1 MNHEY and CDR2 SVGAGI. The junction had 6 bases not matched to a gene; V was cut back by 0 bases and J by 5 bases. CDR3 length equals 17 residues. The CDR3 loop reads CASSYSRQGARTGELFF. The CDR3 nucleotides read TGTGCCAGCAGTTACTCAAGACAGGGGGCGAGGACCGGGGAGCTGTTTTTT.

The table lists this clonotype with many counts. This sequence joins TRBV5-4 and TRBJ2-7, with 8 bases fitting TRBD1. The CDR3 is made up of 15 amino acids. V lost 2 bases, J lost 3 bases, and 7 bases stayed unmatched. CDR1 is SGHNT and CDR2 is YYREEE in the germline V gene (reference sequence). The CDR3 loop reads CASSFGQGMNYEQYV. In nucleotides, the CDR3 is TGTGCCAGCAGCTTCGGACAGGGAATGAACTACGAGCAGTACGTC.

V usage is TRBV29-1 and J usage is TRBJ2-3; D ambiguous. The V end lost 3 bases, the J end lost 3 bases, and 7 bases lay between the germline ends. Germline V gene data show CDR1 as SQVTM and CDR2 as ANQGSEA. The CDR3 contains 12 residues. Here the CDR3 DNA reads TGCAGCGTTGAGGCTCGGACAGATACGCAGTATTTT. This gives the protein CSVEARTDTQYF.

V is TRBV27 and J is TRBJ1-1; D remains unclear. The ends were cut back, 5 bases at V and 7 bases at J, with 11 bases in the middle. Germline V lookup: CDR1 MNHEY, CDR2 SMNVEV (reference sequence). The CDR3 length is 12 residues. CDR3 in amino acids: CASSRPAGEAFF. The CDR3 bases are TGTGCCAGCAGTCGGCCAGCAGGTGAAGCTTTCTTT.

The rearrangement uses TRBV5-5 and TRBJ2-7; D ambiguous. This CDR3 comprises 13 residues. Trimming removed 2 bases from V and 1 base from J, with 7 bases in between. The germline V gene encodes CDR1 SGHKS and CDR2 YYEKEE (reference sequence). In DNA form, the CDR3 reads TGTGCCAGCAGCTTACAGAGGTCCTACGAGCAGTACTTC. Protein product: CASSLQRSYEQYF.

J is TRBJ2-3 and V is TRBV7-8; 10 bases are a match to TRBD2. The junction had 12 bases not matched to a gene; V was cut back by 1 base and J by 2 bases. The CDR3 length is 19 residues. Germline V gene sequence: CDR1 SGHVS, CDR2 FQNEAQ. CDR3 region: CASSLVRGVLAGLTDTQYF. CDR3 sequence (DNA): TGTGCCAGCAGCTTAGTGAGAGGGGTACTAGCGGGACTCACAGATACGCAGTATTTT.

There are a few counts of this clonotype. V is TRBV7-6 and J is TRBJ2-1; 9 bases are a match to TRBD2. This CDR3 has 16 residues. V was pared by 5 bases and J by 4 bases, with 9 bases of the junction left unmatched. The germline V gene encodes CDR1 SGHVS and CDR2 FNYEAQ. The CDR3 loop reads CASSPRSGRMYNEQFF. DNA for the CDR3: TGTGCCAGCAGCCCGCGAAGCGGGAGGATGTACAATGAGCAGTTCTTC.

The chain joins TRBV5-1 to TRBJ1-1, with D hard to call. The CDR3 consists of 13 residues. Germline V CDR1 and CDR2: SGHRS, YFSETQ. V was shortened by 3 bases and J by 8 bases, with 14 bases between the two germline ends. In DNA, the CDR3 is TGCGCCAGCAGCTCAAAAACAGCGGCAGAAGCTTTCTTT. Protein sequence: CASSSKTAAEAFF.

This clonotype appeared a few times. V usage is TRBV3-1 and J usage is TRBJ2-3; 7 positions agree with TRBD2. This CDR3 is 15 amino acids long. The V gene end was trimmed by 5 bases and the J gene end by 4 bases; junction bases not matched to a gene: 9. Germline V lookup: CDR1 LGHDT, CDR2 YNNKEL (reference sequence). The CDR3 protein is CASSDSGSGPDTQYF. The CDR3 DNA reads TGTGCCAGCAGCGATAGCGGGTCGGGCCCAGATACGCAGTATTTT.

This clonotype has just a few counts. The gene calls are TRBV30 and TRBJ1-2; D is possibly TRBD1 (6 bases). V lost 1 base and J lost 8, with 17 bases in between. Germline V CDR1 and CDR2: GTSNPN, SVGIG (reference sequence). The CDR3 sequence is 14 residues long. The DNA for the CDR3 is TGTGCCTGGAGTGGCCTAACAGGGTTCGGAGGCTACACCTTC. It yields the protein CAWSGLTGFGGYTF.

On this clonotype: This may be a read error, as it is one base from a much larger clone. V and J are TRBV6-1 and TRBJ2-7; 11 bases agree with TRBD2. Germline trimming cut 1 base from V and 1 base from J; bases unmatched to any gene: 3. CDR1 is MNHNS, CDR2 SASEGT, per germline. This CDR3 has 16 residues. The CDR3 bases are TGTGCCAGCAGTGAAGGGCTAGCGGGAGGTTCCTACGAGCAGTACTTC. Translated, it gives CASSEGLAGGSYEQYF.

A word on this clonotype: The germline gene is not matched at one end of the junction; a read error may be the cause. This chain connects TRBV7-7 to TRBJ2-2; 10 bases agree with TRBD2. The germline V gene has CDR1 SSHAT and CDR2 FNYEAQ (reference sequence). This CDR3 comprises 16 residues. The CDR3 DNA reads TGTGCTAGCAGGCAGGATCCGGGACTAGCGACCGGGGAGCTGTTTTTT. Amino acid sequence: CASRQDPGLATGELFF.

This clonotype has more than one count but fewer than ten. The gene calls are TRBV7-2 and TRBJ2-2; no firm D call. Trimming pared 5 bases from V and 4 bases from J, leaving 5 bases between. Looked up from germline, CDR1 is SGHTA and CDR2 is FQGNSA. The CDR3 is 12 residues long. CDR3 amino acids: CASSTLTGELFF. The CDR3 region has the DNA TGTGCCAGCAGCACGCTCACCGGGGAGCTGTTTTTT.

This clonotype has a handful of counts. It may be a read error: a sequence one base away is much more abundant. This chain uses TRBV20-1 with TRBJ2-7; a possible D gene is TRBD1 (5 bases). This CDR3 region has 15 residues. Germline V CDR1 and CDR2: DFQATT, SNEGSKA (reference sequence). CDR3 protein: CCAQKRQSGSYEQYF. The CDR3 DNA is TGCTGTGCTCAAAAAAGACAGTCTGGTAGCTACGAGCAGTACTTC.

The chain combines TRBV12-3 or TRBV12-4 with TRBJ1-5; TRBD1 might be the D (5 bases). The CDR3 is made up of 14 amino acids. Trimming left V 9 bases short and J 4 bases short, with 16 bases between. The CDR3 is CASRLLGVNQPQHF. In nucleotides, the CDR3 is TGTGCCAGTCGACTGTTAGGGGTGAATCAGCCCCAGCATTTT.